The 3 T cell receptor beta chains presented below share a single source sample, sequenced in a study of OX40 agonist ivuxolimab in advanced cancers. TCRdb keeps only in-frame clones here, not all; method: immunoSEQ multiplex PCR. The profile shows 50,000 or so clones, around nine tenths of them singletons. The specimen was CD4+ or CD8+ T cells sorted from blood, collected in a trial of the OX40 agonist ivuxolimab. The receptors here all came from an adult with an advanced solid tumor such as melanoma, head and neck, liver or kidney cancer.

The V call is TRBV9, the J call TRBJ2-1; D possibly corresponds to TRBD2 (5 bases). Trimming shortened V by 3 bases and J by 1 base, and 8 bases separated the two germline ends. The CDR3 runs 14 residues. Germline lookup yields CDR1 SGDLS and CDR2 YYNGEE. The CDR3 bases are TGTGCCAGCAGCGAGGGCGGGTCCTACAATGAGCAGTTCTTC. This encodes CASSEGGSYNEQFF.

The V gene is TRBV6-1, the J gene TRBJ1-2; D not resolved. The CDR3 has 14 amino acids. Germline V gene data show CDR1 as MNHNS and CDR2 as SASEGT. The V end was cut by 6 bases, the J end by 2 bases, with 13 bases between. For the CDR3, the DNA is TGTGCCAGCAGGGCACGGACGACGAACTATGGCTACACCTTC. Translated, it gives CASRARTTNYGYTF.

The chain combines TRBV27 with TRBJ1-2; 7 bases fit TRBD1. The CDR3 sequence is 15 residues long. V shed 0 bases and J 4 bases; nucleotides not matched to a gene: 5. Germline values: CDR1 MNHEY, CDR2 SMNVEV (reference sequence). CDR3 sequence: CASSLSRGSGYGYTF. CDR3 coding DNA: TGTGCCAGCAGTTTATCCAGGGGGTCGGGCTATGGCTACACCTTC.